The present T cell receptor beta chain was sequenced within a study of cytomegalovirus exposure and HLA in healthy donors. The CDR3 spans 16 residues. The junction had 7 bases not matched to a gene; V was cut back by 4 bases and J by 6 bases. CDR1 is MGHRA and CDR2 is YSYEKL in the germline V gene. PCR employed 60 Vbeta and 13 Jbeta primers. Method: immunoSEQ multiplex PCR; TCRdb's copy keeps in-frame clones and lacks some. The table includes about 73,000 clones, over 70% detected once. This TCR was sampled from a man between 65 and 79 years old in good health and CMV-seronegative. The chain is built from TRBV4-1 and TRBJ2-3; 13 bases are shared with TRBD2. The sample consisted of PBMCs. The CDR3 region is CASSRPLAGGRDTQYF. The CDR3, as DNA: TGCGCCAGCAGCCGCCCACTAGCGGGGGGGCGGGATACGCAGTATTTT.